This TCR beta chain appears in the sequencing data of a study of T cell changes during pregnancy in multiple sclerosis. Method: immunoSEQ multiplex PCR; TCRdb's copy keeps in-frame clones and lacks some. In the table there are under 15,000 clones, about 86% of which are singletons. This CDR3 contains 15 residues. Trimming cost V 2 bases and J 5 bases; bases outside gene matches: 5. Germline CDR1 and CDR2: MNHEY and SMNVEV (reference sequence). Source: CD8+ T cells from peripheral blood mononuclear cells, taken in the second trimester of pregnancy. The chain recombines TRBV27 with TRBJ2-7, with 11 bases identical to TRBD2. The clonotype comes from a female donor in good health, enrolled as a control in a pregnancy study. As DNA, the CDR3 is TGTGCCAGCAGTTTAGGGACTAGCGGAAGGAACGAGCAGTACTTC. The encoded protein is CASSLGTSGRNEQYF.